This TCR beta chain came from a study of blood T cell repertoires in COVID-19 (dated by TCRdb to 2018 to 2021). For the study in its entirety: The collaborator samples originated in the United States, Italy and Spain and spanned the acute and convalescent phases of COVID-19. The material from the prospective study consisted of cDNA or gDNA derived from T cells, B-cell-depleted T cells, or PBMCs. Subjects who had been exposed to COVID-19, were actively infected with it, or had recovered from it provided the deeply sampled blood TCRbeta repertoires that made up the dataset. The repertoires were released in a freely available public database meant as a resource for research on the immune response to SARS-CoV-2. Samples came from the ongoing ImmuneRACE study (first 160 participants) plus 1,254 subjects from 6 global collaborators. A de-identified subject ID, COVID-19 status, age in years and sex were almost always included in the sample metadata. Where available, HLA class I and class II types were taken from metadata supplied by the sample provider and were not determined by assay-based typing. Beyond this particular receptor, the publication reports: How much clinical and demographic metadata was included differed by source and by participant, and the metadata was provided uncurated.

Participants in the prospective study were aged about 18 to 90 years, lived in some 24 United States geographic areas, and enrolled through a virtual design. In the prospective study, participants were assigned to cohorts based on the clinical history participants reported in a screening survey and a study questionnaire. Each participant in the prospective study had whole blood, serum and a nasopharyngeal or oropharyngeal swab collected by mobile phlebotomists. Over a roughly 2-month period, participants in the prospective study had the option of providing additional blood draws and questionnaires. Prospective study blood samples were shipped either frozen or at room temperature before DNA extraction. This clone has only one observation. Its cognate antigen has yet to be identified. Base qualities are not recorded, but no much larger clone differs from it by a single base. There are 16 amino acids in the CDR3, from cysteine to phenylalanine inclusive. The kept DNA is CDR3 alone, 48 bases in frame from the first base. Trimmed from V: 5 bases; trimmed from J: 4 bases; junction bases lacking a gene match: 12. CDR1 and CDR2 were assigned from the germline V gene as SGHTA and FQGNSA.

The immunoSEQ Assay, a bias-controlled multiplex PCR, was used to amplify TCRbeta CDR3 regions from genomic DNA. As for the original processing: The number of nucleated cells in each sample was estimated by amplification of reference gene primers within the assay. To quantify the absolute abundance of each unique TCRbeta CDR3 rearrangement, sequence reads were collapsed and filtered. For each sample, productive Simpson clonality was calculated as the square root of Simpson's diversity index across productive rearrangements. What TCRdb holds here is the immuneACCESS table cut down to in-frame rearrangements. Part of the clones is not present; checked against another copy, under half of the missing clones reflect an unresolved V gene, and the others are unexplained. V, J and clone size are taken as reported in that table, and D and trimming were inferred from the DNA itself. The sample records about 240,000 clones, about 91% of which are singletons. The biggest ten clones account for approximately 2.4% of the sample.

The sequenced material came from PBMCs or T cells enriched from blood (not recorded which). The chain is assembled from TRBV7-2 and TRBJ1-2; 8 bases in between match TRBD1. The sequence was obtained from a woman aged 25 to 39 with acute COVID-19. The DNA sequence is given as TGTGCCAGCAGCACCCCGAGGGGTGACAGGGGCTATGGCTACACCTTC. Translation gives CASSTPRGDRGYGYTF.